These 10 T cell receptor beta chains were sequenced from one sample in a study of early T cells in non-severe SARS-CoV-2 infection. TCRdb redid the calling of the 5' RACE reads with MiXCR, one entry per CDR3 protein. The table includes approximately 90,000 distinct CDR3 sequences, around 17% detected once. This sample comprised whole blood, obtained at baseline. These receptors all stem from an adult who was a healthcare worker with PCR-confirmed SARS-CoV-2 infection or an uninfected control (not recorded which).

V gene TRBV12-3 or TRBV12-4 combines with J gene TRBJ2-1; D is unresolved. With 3 bases removed from V and 8 bases from J, the gap between germline ends came to 8 bases. The CDR3 consists of 12 residues. The CDR3 loop reads CASSFKKDEQFF. CDR3 bases: TGTGCCAGCAGTTTCAAGAAAGATGAGCAGTTCTTC.

V and J are TRBV6-1 and TRBJ2-3; 9 positions match TRBD2. Trimming cost V 6 bases and J 1 base; bases outside gene matches: 2. The CDR3 runs 14 residues. Germline values: CDR1 MNHNS, CDR2 SASEGT. In DNA form, the CDR3 reads TGTGCCAGCAGAAAGCGGGAGGGCACAGATACGCAGTATTTT. Its translation is CASRKREGTDTQYF.

This clonotype was seen just once. The chain has TRBV10-3 and TRBJ2-7; D might be TRBD1 (5 bases). The CDR3 is 11 residues long. The V gene lost 5 bases and the J gene lost 6 bases, with 8 bases spanning the gap. Germline V gene data show CDR1 as ENHRY and CDR2 as SYGVKD. For the CDR3, the DNA is TGTGCCATCAGTAGACAGTCCGAGCAGTACTTC. This encodes CAISRQSEQYF.

The rearrangement uses TRBV5-4 and TRBJ2-3, with TRBD2 as a possible D gene (5 bases). There are 17 residues in the CDR3. Trimming left V 3 bases short and J 2 bases short, with 19 bases between. The germline V gene encodes CDR1 SGHNT and CDR2 YYREEE (reference sequence). CDR3 sequence reads: CASSWVNSDKDTDTQYF. The CDR3, as DNA: TGTGCCAGCAGCTGGGTGAATAGCGATAAAGACACAGATACGCAGTATTTT.

This clonotype has only a few counts. The chain employs TRBV20-1 and TRBJ2-3; 9 bases match TRBD2. Trimming took 5 bases from V and 2 from J; bases not matched to a gene: 5. CDR3 length equals 14 residues. Per the germline V gene, CDR1 is DFQATT and CDR2 is SNEGSKA (reference sequence). As DNA, the CDR3 is TGCAGTGCTCCCATGGGACTAGCCACAGATACGCAGTATTTT. This codes for CSAPMGLATDTQYF.

The CDR3 loop reads CASSQSNRRDTQYF. Written as DNA, the CDR3 is TGCGCCAGCAGCCAAAGTAACCGAAGGGATACGCAGTATTTT. The V call is TRBV4-1, the J call TRBJ2-3; no firm D call. This CDR3 has 14 amino acids. Germline loops: CDR1 MGHRA, CDR2 YSYEKL. The germline V and J ends were trimmed by 2 bases and 6 bases, with 12 bases remaining between them.

This clonotype has a count of ten or more. The V and J genes are TRBV20-1 and TRBJ2-7; TRBD2 aligns across 12 bases. The CDR3 is made up of 14 amino acids. Germline CDR1 is DFQATT and CDR2 is SNEGSKA (reference sequence). The trim removed 4 bases at V and 2 bases at J, leaving 3 bases unmatched. This chain's CDR3 is CSATSGRAPYEQYF. CDR3 sequence (DNA): TGCAGTGCTACTAGCGGGAGGGCCCCCTACGAGCAGTACTTC.

The chain uses TRBV6-6 and TRBJ1-1; TRBD1 is a possible D gene (6 bases). The CDR3 loop spans 12 amino acids. Trimming took 7 bases from V and 4 from J, leaving 10 bases between them. In germline, CDR1 is MNHNY, CDR2 SVGAGI (reference sequence). CDR3 residues: CASTLQGTEAFF. CDR3 in DNA: TGTGCCAGCACCTTACAGGGCACTGAAGCTTTCTTT.

This clonotype has ten or more counts. This chain uses TRBV27 with TRBJ1-6, with D perhaps matching TRBD1 (6 bases). V was shortened by 5 bases and J by 17 bases, with 13 bases between the two germline ends. CDR3 length equals 11 residues. The germline V gene has CDR1 MNHEY and CDR2 SMNVEV (reference sequence). This chain's CDR3 is CASSPRDTVHF. CDR3 nucleotides: TGTGCCAGCAGTCCCCGGGACACAGTCCACTTT.

This clonotype appeared a few times. The chain links TRBV7-9 to TRBJ2-2, with D hard to call. CDR3 size: 16 residues. The germline CDR1 and CDR2 sequences are SEHNR and FQNEAQ (reference sequence). V lost 3 bases and J 0 bases, leaving 11 bases between the germline ends. CDR3 coding DNA: TGTGCCAGCAGCTTCGGCAGTCCAGCGAACACCGGGGAGCTGTTTTTT. It translates to CASSFGSPANTGELFF. Full variable domain (rest looked up from reference TRBV7-9 and TRBJ2-2): DTGVSQNPRHKITKRGQNVTFRCDPISEHNRLYWYRQTLGQGPEFLTYFQNEAQLEKSRLLSDRFSAERPKGSFSTLEIQRTEQGDSAMYLCASSFGSPANTGELFFGEGSRLTVL.